The 16 T cell receptor beta chains in this list originate from one sample, sequenced in a study of PD-1 blockade in classical Hodgkin lymphoma. Time point indicated: newly diagnosed, previously untreated cHL patient sample. The authors purified CD4+ T cells from thawed PBMCs by magnetic negative selection. Measured with immunoSEQ multiplex PCR; TCRdb has only the in-frame clones, and not every one. This sample has about 22,000 clones, with more than 80% found just once. The specimen was CD4+ T cells from blood. These receptors all stem from a human donor with classical Hodgkin lymphoma.

The chain recombines TRBV19 with TRBJ2-5; 8 positions agree with TRBD1. V lost 5 bases and J lost 1; bases outside the gene matches: 12. Germline values: CDR1 LNHDA, CDR2 SQIVND (reference sequence). This CDR3 region has 17 residues. The CDR3 DNA reads as TGTGCCAGTAGTGACGCTTCAGTGGGACAGGTCCAAGAGACCCAGTACTTC. This encodes CASSDASVGQVQETQYF.

CDR3 coding DNA: TGTGCCAGCAGCTTCCTGCGGGACAGGGGTCACGAGCAGTACTTC. Its protein is CASSFLRDRGHEQYF. The genes are TRBV7-2 and TRBJ2-7; 10 nucleotides match TRBD1. The germline V gene has CDR1 SGHTA and CDR2 FQGNSA. The CDR3 covers 15 residues. Unmatched junction bases numbered 7, after V lost 3 bases and J lost 5 bases.

V is TRBV15 and J is TRBJ2-5; no reliable D call. Trimming left V 8 bases short and J 0 bases short, with 10 bases between. Germline CDR1 is LNHNV and CDR2 is YYDKDF (reference sequence). This CDR3 has 13 amino acids. The CDR3, as DNA: TGTGCCACCGTTGACGGATACCAAGAGACCCAGTACTTC. Its translation is CATVDGYQETQYF.

J is TRBJ1-4 and V is TRBV11-2, with D uncertain. The V end lost 5 bases, the J end lost 0 bases, and 10 bases lay between the germline ends. The CDR3 covers 15 residues. The germline V gene has CDR1 SGHAT and CDR2 FQNNGV. This chain's CDR3 is CASSPGRTTNEKLFF. CDR3 in DNA: TGTGCCAGCAGCCCAGGACGGACAACTAATGAAAAACTGTTTTTT. The full variable domain, completed using reference TRBV11-2 and TRBJ1-4, is EAGVAQSPRYKIIEKRQSVAFWCNPISGHATLYWYQQILGQGPKLLIQFQNNGVVDDSQLPKDRFSAERLKGVDSTLKIQPAKLEDSAVYLCASSPGRTTNEKLFFGSGTQLSVL.

This chain uses TRBV5-8 with TRBJ2-3; TRBD1 agrees at 11 bases. This CDR3 region has 16 residues. CDR1 and CDR2 from the germline V gene are SGHTS and YDEGEE. The J segment lost 4 bases and the V segment lost 2 bases, leaving 6 bases of the junction unmatched. CDR3 in DNA: TGTGCCAGCAGCTTACCGGGACAGGGGGTGTCAGATACGCAGTATTTT. Its translation: CASSLPGQGVSDTQYF.

This clone was observed a single time. The V and J genes are TRBV5-6 and TRBJ1-6; 10 nucleotides agree with TRBD1. Trimming cost V 3 bases and J 3 bases; bases outside gene matches: 12. The CDR3 contains 19 residues. CDR1 is SGHDT, CDR2 YYEEEE, per germline. CDR3 DNA sequence: TGTGCCAGCAGCTCGGGACAGGGGACCAATCGTTTCTATAATTCACCCCTCCACTTT. Amino acid sequence: CASSSGQGTNRFYNSPLHF.

The CDR3 nucleotides read TGTGCCAGCAGCGATAATGAGCAGTTCTTC. Amino acids: CASSDNEQFF. V is TRBV25-1 and J is TRBJ2-1; D not certain. The CDR3 runs to 10 residues. Deletions cut 6 bases from V and 7 bases from J, with 4 bases between. Germline CDR1 is MGHDK and CDR2 is SYGVNS.

V and J are TRBV6-7 and TRBJ2-1; the match to TRBD2 covers 7 bases. TRBV6-7 belongs to the ORF category, with a function that is uncertain. J gave up 5 bases and V 3 bases, and 13 bases lay outside the gene matches. The CDR3 is 17 amino acids. CDR3 sequence reads: CASSYWARLAANNEQFF. CDR3 in DNA: TGTGCCAGCAGTTATTGGGCCCGGCTAGCGGCTAACAATGAGCAGTTCTTC.

The J gene is TRBJ2-1, the V gene TRBV5-5; D unresolved. In germline, CDR1 is SGHKS, CDR2 YYEKEE (reference sequence). The CDR3 has 17 residues. Trimming shortened V by 0 bases and J by 0 bases, and 13 bases separated the two germline ends. The CDR3 nucleotides are TGTGCCAGCAGCTTGGTGGCCTCCCCGAGCTCCTACAATGAGCAGTTCTTC. Translation gives CASSLVASPSSYNEQFF.

This clone has a single count. The chain joins TRBV7-8 to TRBJ1-1; TRBD1 is a possible D gene (5 bases). The CDR3 extends over 14 amino acids. The V gene lost 0 bases and the J gene lost 4 bases, with 9 bases spanning the gap. Germline V gene data show CDR1 as SGHVS and CDR2 as FQNEAQ. This CDR3 reads CASSLATVGTEAFF. CDR3 nucleotides: TGTGCCAGCAGCTTAGCGACAGTCGGCACTGAAGCTTTCTTT.

The V gene is TRBV28, the J gene TRBJ2-1; TRBD2 matches at 12 bases. The CDR3 runs 17 residues. CDR1 and CDR2 from the germline V gene are MDHEN and SYDVKM. V gave up 6 bases and J gave up 0 bases; unmatched junction bases: 6. The CDR3 nucleotides are TGTGCCAGCAGGCTAGCGGGGGGGTTCAGCTCCTACAATGAGCAGTTCTTC. Residues: CASRLAGGFSSYNEQFF.

The chain is built from TRBV7-9 and TRBJ2-4; TRBD1 matches 8 bases. The CDR3 runs 18 residues. Germline loops: CDR1 SEHNR, CDR2 FQNEAQ (reference sequence). V trimming: 5 bases; J trimming: 0 bases; junction bases outside the gene matches: 12. Written as DNA, the CDR3 is TGTGCCAGCAGCCACGACAGGGGCCTAACGGGAGCCAAAAACATTCAGTACTTC. Translation gives CASSHDRGLTGAKNIQYF.

The chain uses TRBV7-4 and TRBJ2-1, with D possibly TRBD2 on 6 matching bases. Trimming took 5 bases from V and 6 from J, leaving 20 bases between them. Germline V CDR1 and CDR2: SGHVT, SQSDAQ. This CDR3 region has 16 residues. The chain's CDR3 is CASSPAGTLSGNEQFF. The CDR3 DNA sequence: TGTGCCAGCAGCCCAGCCGGGACTCTCTCGGGCAATGAGCAGTTCTTC.

The chain links TRBV5-1 to TRBJ2-5; D perhaps matches TRBD2 (6 bases). This CDR3 region has 15 residues. Looked up from germline, CDR1 is SGHRS and CDR2 is YFSETQ. V lost 0 bases, J lost 5 bases, and 14 bases lay in between. CDR3 DNA sequence: TGCGCCAGCAGCTTGGCCGGCGGGATTTTTGAGACCCAGTACTTC. Amino acids: CASSLAGGIFETQYF.

The CDR3 is CASSPRGTQGLRNQPQHF. CDR3 nucleotides: TGTGCCAGCTCACCCCGGGGGACACAGGGTCTCCGAAATCAGCCCCAGCATTTT. The J gene is TRBJ1-5, the V gene TRBV18, with D maybe TRBD1 (6 bases). The germline V gene has CDR1 KGHSH and CDR2 LQKENI. The CDR3 sequence is 18 residues long. The V end was cut by 3 bases, the J end by 4 bases, with 22 bases between. Variable domain in full (rest from reference TRBV18 and TRBJ1-5): NAGVMQNPRHLVRRRGQEARLRCSPMKGHSHVYWYRQLPEEGLKFMVYLQKENIIDESGMPKERFSAEFPKEGPSILRIQQVVRGDSAAYFCASSPRGTQGLRNQPQHFGDGTRLSIL.

V and J are TRBV7-8 and TRBJ2-7; the D is unclear. V gave up 5 bases and J gave up 2 bases, with 13 bases separating them. CDR3 size: 14 residues. Germline CDR1 reads SGHVS; CDR2 reads FQNEAQ. The CDR3 loop is CASSPRQRPYEQYF. CDR3 nucleotide sequence: TGTGCCAGCAGCCCTCGGCAGCGACCCTACGAGCAGTACTTC.